The 14 T cell receptor beta chains in this list originate from one sample, sequenced in a study of radiotherapy plus CTLA-4 blockade in lung cancer. Only in-frame clones appear in the TCRdb table, and some are missing; sequencing was by immunoSEQ multiplex PCR. The sample comprises tens of thousands of clones, approximately 79% of which are singletons, and roughly 10% rests with the top ten. Here the sequenced sample was peripheral blood, taken from a patient treated with radiotherapy plus ipilimumab. The source of these receptors is a human donor with non-small cell lung cancer who had a complete response to radiotherapy plus ipilimumab.

This rearrangement joins TRBV7-2 to TRBJ2-1; TRBD2 agrees at 8 bases. The V gene end was trimmed by 5 bases and the J gene end by 8 bases; junction bases not matched to a gene: 11. The CDR3 length is 15 residues. The germline V gene has CDR1 SGHTA and CDR2 FQGNSA. Here the CDR3 reads CASSPVRIGRDEQFF. The CDR3, as DNA: TGTGCCAGCAGCCCAGTTAGGATCGGGAGGGATGAGCAGTTCTTC.

The chain combines TRBV5-1 with TRBJ2-3; 7 bases are a match to TRBD1. Germline CDR1 reads SGHRS; CDR2 reads YFSETQ. This CDR3 is 15 amino acids long. With V trimmed by 6 bases and J by 0 bases, 7 bases remained unmatched. CDR3 sequence: CASIELGGSTDTQYF. The CDR3 DNA follows: TGCGCCAGCATTGAACTAGGGGGCAGCACAGATACGCAGTATTTT.

The rearrangement uses TRBV5-1 and TRBJ1-4; the match to TRBD1 covers 7 bases. CDR1 is SGHRS, CDR2 YFSETQ, per germline. The CDR3 has 16 residues. V lost 0 bases to trimming and J lost 2 bases; unmatched junction nucleotides: 4. CDR3 nucleotides: TGCGCCAGCAGCTTGGAACCCAGGGGGACTAATGAAAAACTGTTTTTT. It encodes CASSLEPRGTNEKLFF.

The chain carries TRBV2 and TRBJ2-1; no reliable D call. V gave up 5 bases and J gave up 6 bases, with 14 bases separating them. Germline CDR1 and CDR2: SNHLY and FYNNEI. This CDR3 is built from 14 residues. This CDR3 is CASSPTHAGNEQFF. The CDR3, as DNA: TGTGCCAGCAGTCCTACCCACGCCGGCAATGAGCAGTTCTTC.

The chain employs TRBV19 and TRBJ1-2, with D tentatively TRBD1 (6 bases). Trimming stripped 5 bases from V and 4 bases from J, with 23 bases between. The CDR3 spans 17 residues. Germline V gene data show CDR1 as LNHDA and CDR2 as SQIVND (reference sequence). In nucleotides, the CDR3 is TGTGCCAGTAGTGGGCTGGGGGCAAATCGAAAGACCTATGGCTACACCTTC. Residues: CASSGLGANRKTYGYTF.

The chain joins TRBV13 to TRBJ2-1; 10 positions match TRBD1. The CDR3 loop spans 16 amino acids. V trimming: 5 bases; J trimming: 5 bases; junction bases outside the gene matches: 9. Germline values: CDR1 PRHDT, CDR2 FYEKMQ (reference sequence). The CDR3 sequence is CASSDSRQGADNEQFF. CDR3 DNA: TGTGCCAGCAGCGATTCAAGACAGGGGGCCGACAATGAGCAGTTCTTC.

The chain is built from TRBV7-2 and TRBJ2-3; D call uncertain. The CDR3 consists of 12 residues. CDR1 is SGHTA and CDR2 is FQGNSA in the germline V gene. The V gene lost 6 bases and the J gene lost 5 bases, with 9 bases spanning the gap. CDR3 in DNA: TGTGCCAGCAGTCCTGGACGAGATACGCAGTATTTT. Translated, it gives CASSPGRDTQYF.

The count of this clone is one. The CDR3 spells CASSPPIIGQYYGYTF. The CDR3 DNA sequence: TGTGCCAGCTCACCACCTATTATCGGACAGTACTATGGCTACACCTTC. The chain recombines TRBV18 with TRBJ1-2, with D perhaps matching TRBD1 (6 bases). Trimming cost V 0 bases and J 3 bases, with 14 bases left between them. The CDR3 contains 16 residues. In germline, CDR1 is KGHSH, CDR2 LQKENI.

The rearrangement links TRBV30 to TRBJ2-5, with D possibly TRBD2 on 7 matching bases. Germline V gene lookup returns CDR1 GTSNPN and CDR2 SVGIG (reference sequence). The V and J ends lost 8 bases and 1 base respectively, with 17 bases between them. This CDR3 comprises 14 residues. This CDR3 reads CARAVGGGQETQYF. The DNA of the CDR3 is TGTGCCCGCGCGGTAGGGGGGGGCCAAGAGACCCAGTACTTC. The whole variable domain, filled in from reference TRBV30 and TRBJ2-5, reads SQTIHQWPATLVQPVGSPLSLECTVEGTSNPNLYWYRQAAGRGLQLLFYSVGIGQISSEVPQNLSASRPQDRQFILSSKKLLLSDSGFYLCARAVGGGQETQYFGPGTRLLVL.

In its sample, this clone was seen once. V usage is TRBV2 and J usage is TRBJ1-4; weak D call: TRBD1 (6 bases). This CDR3 region has 13 residues. Germline CDR1 reads SNHLY; CDR2 reads FYNNEI. Trimming shortened V by 7 bases and J by 3 bases, and 9 bases separated the two germline ends. The CDR3 sequence: CASTTGANEKLFF. DNA of the CDR3: TGTGCCAGCACGACAGGAGCTAATGAAAAACTGTTTTTT.

The chain uses TRBV5-1 and TRBJ2-7; D ambiguous. Germline values: CDR1 SGHRS, CDR2 YFSETQ. This CDR3 contains 12 residues. Between the trimmed V and J ends, which lost 1 base and 1 base, there was a span of 3 bases. In DNA, the CDR3 is TGCGCCAGCAGCTTGAATTCCTACGAGCAGTACTTC. Its translation: CASSLNSYEQYF.

The V gene is TRBV6-5, the J gene TRBJ1-2, with 7 positions matching TRBD1. Germline-derived CDR1 and CDR2 are MNHEY and SVGAGI. V dropped 6 bases and J dropped 1; count of bases not matched to a gene: 5. This CDR3 has 14 amino acids. CDR3 DNA sequence: TGTGCCAGCAGAAGGGACAGTTTTAACTATGGCTACACCTTC. Amino acids: CASRRDSFNYGYTF.

This chain links TRBV18 with TRBJ2-5; 7 bases map to TRBD1. CDR3 length: 17 residues. V lost 0 bases to trimming and J lost 2 bases; unmatched junction nucleotides: 9. Germline-derived CDR1 and CDR2 are KGHSH and LQKENI. The CDR3 reads CASSPPSPGQAQETQYF. In nucleotides, the CDR3 is TGTGCCAGCTCACCACCTTCCCCAGGACAGGCGCAAGAGACCCAGTACTTC.

The CDR3 nucleotides are TGTGCCAGCAGCTTAAGCAGCGGGAGGGGTAATGAGCAGTTCTTC. Translated, it gives CASSLSSGRGNEQFF. J is TRBJ2-1 and V is TRBV7-2; TRBD2 matches 10 bases. Germline CDR1 and CDR2: SGHTA and FQGNSA. The J segment lost 7 bases and the V segment lost 2 bases, leaving 5 bases of the junction unmatched. CDR3 length: 15 amino acids.